This T cell receptor beta chain was recovered during a study of T cells in Graves' hyperthyroidism and ophthalmopathy. Amplification targeted TCR beta CDR3 regions from RNA transcripts. HTBI primers were the set used in a first-round RT-PCR of the TCR CDR3. TCRdb re-analysed the multiplex PCR reads in MiXCR, keeping a single row per CDR3 protein. This table holds 550,000 to 600,000 distinct CDR3 sequences, 40% to 55% found once. This CDR3 has 16 residues. Trimming pared 4 bases from V and 5 bases from J, leaving 18 bases between. Germline-derived CDR1 and CDR2 are SNHLY and FYNNEI. Each diagnosis drew on symptoms, thyroxine, TRAb, thyroid ultrasound and orbital computed tomography findings.

The clonotype originates from an adult woman with Graves' disease, either hyperthyroidism or ophthalmopathy (not recorded which). This rearrangement joins TRBV2 to TRBJ1-5, with a tentative D call TRBD1 (6 bases). The sample taken for sequencing was peripheral blood or thyroid tissue (not recorded which). Here the CDR3 reads CASSVQGFNIDQPQHF. CDR3 nucleotide sequence: TGTGCCAGCAGTGTACAGGGTTTTAACATTGATCAGCCCCAGCATTTT.